The T cell receptor beta chain under discussion was sequenced for a study of persistence of HIV-infected CD4 T cells. Study-wide background: CD4+ T cells responding to CMV or HIV-1 Gag were isolated.

Overall study results and limits: Antigen-responding cells were enriched for degenerate expanded CDR3beta sequences.

Overlapping HIV-1 Gag 15-mer peptides at 0.85 to 1 ug per peptide per mL were used. CD40L/CD69 double-negative CD45RO-high memory CD4+ T cells were collected. The CDR3 contains 15 residues. Germline CDR1 and CDR2: MNHNS and SASEGT. Trimming took 2 bases from V and 6 from J, leaving 13 bases between them. The libraries were made with immunoSEQ version 4 in survey mode. Sequencing used immunoSEQ multiplex PCR; TCRdb keeps in-frame clones, though not all of them. The data show 35,000 or so clones, about 84% seen once. Points on this clone: Its antigen is unidentified.

This specimen was cultured CD4+ T cells from PBMCs, taken from a patient who received antiretroviral therapy. This receptor was taken from an adult with HIV. The donor label of this sample is uncertain. This sequence joins TRBV6-1 and TRBJ2-2; D is ambiguous. As DNA, the CDR3 is TGTGCCAGCAGTGAAAGCCGACGAATAGCCGGGGAGCTGTTTTTT. Protein: CASSESRRIAGELFF.